The sequence of this T cell receptor (beta chain) was determined in a study of post-analysis software for immune sequencing data (dated by TCRdb to between 2014 and 2017). In the study overall: Recorded disease courses included relapsing-remitting, secondary progressive and progressive-relapsing multiple sclerosis, with some patients lacking subtype annotation. The patient repertoires were compared against approximately twelve previously published healthy control repertoires obtained from donors aged about 6 to 28 years. A subset of samples was prepared in parallel using single-end sample barcoding, then pooled and co-amplified after Illumina adapter ligation. What the study reported, not specific to this receptor: Significantly higher frequencies in patients than in controls were found for a few TRBV segments, including TRBV5-6, TRBV5-1 and TRBV20-1. Normalized Chao1 diversity was significantly lower in multiple sclerosis patients than controls, suggesting substantial peripheral T-cell clonal expansion. Strong co-clustering of samples prepared in the same batch was shown by direct clustering with F measure, prompting a batch-effect correction. The multiple sclerosis patient group was slightly younger than the control group.

TCR beta repertoires were profiled from peripheral blood of roughly 13 young patients with multiple sclerosis to demonstrate the VDJtools post-analysis software. The patients with multiple sclerosis were children and adolescents between about 6 and 15 years of age. The CDR3 holds 16 amino acids from the cysteine to the phenylalanine. The retained sequence is limited to the CDR3, 48 bases, with the frame set at the first base. The germline V gene (reference sequence) specifies SSHAT as CDR1 and FNYEAQ as CDR2. Receptor amplification or capture employed PCR. Sequencer: Illumina HiSeq 2500. To reduce PCR and sequencing biases, unique molecular identifiers were incorporated into the TCR beta cDNA libraries. Per 1 to 10 million input T cells, some 500,000 cDNA molecules were obtained, such that each molecule approximated one T cell. The patient libraries were prepared and sequenced using the same protocol as the earlier healthy control dataset. Samples belonging to the same batch were prepared together, multiplexed and sequenced on a shared HiSeq lane. In the original analysis: Raw barcoded reads were processed with MIGEC, and single-read molecular identifier groups were discarded before consensus assembly and CDR3 extraction. Clonotype tables were post-analysed with VDJtools, and diversity was normalized by down-sampling all datasets to the smallest sample size. To correct batch-related cross-sample contamination, repertoire overlap clustering matched CDR3 amino acid sequences but not nucleotide sequences. The public reads were run again by TCRdb, first through fastp at Q25 and then through MiXCR, and only productive beta chains were kept. Identical CDR3 proteins give one entry, which carries the most common genes and DNA. The authors' filters were not applied to this entry. Present in this sample are under 650,000 distinct CDR3 sequences, roughly 45% of which were seen just once. The ten largest clones take up 1.7% of the sample.

With regard to this clonotype: Its antigen target is currently unknown. A junction end diverges from the germline sequence, so it may reflect a read error.

This receptor was taken from a girl aged 10-17 years with multiple sclerosis. The chain links TRBV7-7 with TRBJ2-5; the D gene is unclear. The specimen sequenced was blood. The CDR3 region has the sequence CASSFGLRSSQETQYF. The DNA sequence follows: TGTGCTAGCAGCTTTGGGCTCCGAAGTAGCCAAGAGACCCAGTACTTC.